A single sample is the source of the 30 T cell receptor beta chains below, sequenced in a study of T cells in women clearing cervical HPV infection. Sequenced by immunoSEQ multiplex PCR; TCRdb stores in-frame clones only, minus some. The sample has nearly 35,000 clones. The sample comprised blood buffy coat. The receptors here all came from a woman between 18 and 70 years old with a cervical HPV16 infection that either progressed to CIN3+ or cleared (not recorded which).

Details on this clone: The read falls 3 residues short of the CDR3 end, and the missing part is taken from the germline J gene. This sequence joins TRBV5-1 and TRBJ2-1, with 10 bases identical to TRBD2. Germline CDR1 reads SGHRS; CDR2 reads YFSETQ. The CDR3 is 14 residues long. With V trimmed by 5 bases and J by 9 bases, 8 bases remained unmatched. The CDR3 sequence is CASRLLAGAFEQFF. The sequenced part of the CDR3 DNA is TGCGCCAGCAGACTCCTAGCGGGAGCATTTGAG.

As to this clone: The CDR3 extends 3 residues past the end of the read, so its final part is completed from the germline J gene. The V call is TRBV2, the J call TRBJ2-1; 8 bases fit TRBD2. The junction had 4 bases not matched to a gene; V was cut back by 2 bases and J by 4 bases. The CDR3 runs 15 residues. Per germline, CDR1 SNHLY and CDR2 FYNNEI. CDR3 loop: CASSEILAGYNEQFF. The CDR3 DNA, read in part, is TGTGCCAGCAGTGAAATTCTAGCGGGTTACAATGAG.

On this clone: Coverage ceases 3 residues before the CDR3 finishes, and the germline J gene fills in the end. The chain is built from TRBV28 and TRBJ1-2, with D possibly TRBD1 on 6 matching bases. V was trimmed by 5 bases and J by 5 bases, leaving 18 bases between them. Germline V gene lookup returns CDR1 MDHEN and CDR2 SYDVKM. CDR3 length: 15 residues. The covered CDR3 bases are TGTGCCAGCAGTCCCCGGGGCAGGGGTGGGTATGGC. Its protein is CASSPRGRGGYG. The complete CDR3 reads CASSPRGRGGYGYTF.

Comment on this clone: The read ends 3 residues before the CDR3 terminus; that terminus is restored from the germline J gene. The V gene is TRBV6-4, the J gene TRBJ1-3; a possible D gene is TRBD1 (6 bases). Germline loops: CDR1 MRHNA, CDR2 SNTAGT. The germline V and J ends were trimmed by 9 bases and 0 bases, with 18 bases remaining between them. The CDR3 runs 16 residues. The chain's CDR3 is CARAGTPFRSGNTIYF. The part of the CDR3 DNA that was read is TGTGCCAGGGCCGGGACACCTTTTCGCTCTGGAAACACC.

Regarding this clone: The CDR3 end falls 3 residues outside the read, so it is completed with the germline J gene. The chain employs TRBV5-4 and TRBJ2-3; no firm D call. The CDR3 length is 12 residues. Germline-derived CDR1 and CDR2 are SGHNT and YYREEE (reference sequence). V gave up 0 bases and J gave up 5 bases, with 4 bases separating them. The CDR3 DNA, read in part, is TGTGCCAGCAGCTTGGATCAAGATACG. Its translation: CASSLDQDT. The whole CDR3 protein reads CASSLDQDTQYF.

In the case of this clone: The sequence runs out 3 residues before the end of the CDR3; the remainder is reconstructed from the germline J gene. The V gene is TRBV5-6, the J gene TRBJ1-2; D is undetermined. This CDR3 spans 12 amino acids. Germline values: CDR1 SGHDT, CDR2 YYEEEE. CDR3 bases read: TGTGCCAGCAGCTCTCGGTTTTCAAGC. It yields the protein CASSSRFSS. The full CDR3 is CASSSRFSSYTF. Combining the CDR3 with reference TRBV5-6 and TRBJ1-2 gives the whole variable domain DAGVTQSPTHLIKTRGQQVTLRCSPKSGHDTVSWYQQALGQGPQFIFQYYEEEERQRGNFPDRFSGHQFPNYSSELNVNALLLGDSALYLCASSSRFSSYTFGSGTRLTVV.

As to this clone: Sequencing ends 3 residues short of the CDR3 end; the germline J gene provides the rest. The chain combines TRBV20-1 with TRBJ2-7; 8 bases are a match to TRBD2. V was clipped by 6 bases and J by 1 base; unmatched bases: 14. Germline V gives CDR1 DFQATT, CDR2 SNEGSKA (reference sequence). The CDR3 totals 16 residues. The CDR3 DNA, read in part, is TGCAGTGCCCCTGGGGGGGGCCGGGAGGGGTCCTACGAG. The encoded protein is CSAPGGGREGSYE. The whole CDR3 protein is CSAPGGGREGSYEQYF.

Remarks on this clone: The CDR3 end is not reached by the read, which stops 3 residues before it; the germline J gene fills it in. This chain links TRBV5-4 with TRBJ2-3, with 8 positions matching TRBD1. Germline CDR1 reads SGHNT; CDR2 reads YYREEE (reference sequence). The ends lost 2 bases at V and 4 bases at J; junction bases unmatched: 0. This CDR3 region has 13 residues. The CDR3 bases that were read are TGTGCCAGCAGCTTACAGGGGGCAGATACG. Encoded protein: CASSLQGADT. The CDR3, in full, reads CASSLQGADTQYF. The entire variable domain, with the rest obtained from reference TRBV5-4 and TRBJ2-3, is as follows: ETGVTQSPTHLIKTRGQQVTLRCSSQSGHNTVSWYQQALGQGPQFIFQYYREEENGRGNFPPRFSGLQFPNYSSELNVNALELDDSALYLCASSLQGADTQYFGPGTRLTVL.

Concerning this clone: Coverage ceases 3 residues before the CDR3 finishes, and the germline J gene fills in the end. The gene calls are TRBV10-3 and TRBJ2-3, with TRBD2 as a possible D gene (7 bases). CDR1 is ENHRY and CDR2 is SYGVKD in the germline V gene. V dropped 3 bases and J dropped 4 bases, with 14 bases sitting between them. CDR3 size: 15 residues. The CDR3 is CAISERGGVADTQYF. The sequenced CDR3 bases are TGTGCCATCAGTGAAAGGGGGGGGGTCGCAGATACG.

In the case of this clone: The read gets to within 3 residues of the CDR3 end, and the germline J gene fills in the rest. The gene calls are TRBV6-1 and TRBJ2-4; 10 bases fit TRBD1. There are 15 residues in the CDR3. Germline lookup yields CDR1 MNHNS and CDR2 SASEGT. Losses at the gene ends were 2 bases for V and 6 bases for J; bases not matched to a gene: 4. CDR3 sequence: CASSEFRDRGNIQYF. The sequenced part of the CDR3 DNA is TGTGCCAGCAGTGAATTCCGGGACAGGGGAAACATT.

With regard to this clone: The read is 3 residues too short to cover the CDR3 end, so that end is filled in from the germline J gene. This chain uses TRBV20-1 with TRBJ1-4; 9 positions agree with TRBD1. This CDR3 contains 12 residues. Germline V gives CDR1 DFQATT, CDR2 SNEGSKA (reference sequence). Unmatched junction bases numbered 4, after V lost 6 bases and J lost 8 bases. This CDR3 reads CSASTGGEKLFF. The part of the CDR3 DNA that was read is TGCAGTGCGTCGACAGGGGGGGAAAAA.

Concerning this clone itself: Mismatch with germline at one junction end may stem from a read error. CDR3 region: CASTYLAGVVGETQYF. The CDR3 bases that were read are TGTGCCAGCACTTACCTAGCGGGAGTGGTAGGAGAGACC. V usage is TRBV6-2 or TRBV6-3 and J usage is TRBJ2-5, with 10 nucleotides matching TRBD2. With the read ending 3 residues before the CDR3 end, the germline J gene is used to fill in that end. CDR1 and CDR2 (germline): MNHEY, SVGEGT. The CDR3 extends over 16 amino acids.

Regarding this clone: The CDR3 end falls 3 residues outside the read, so it is completed with the germline J gene. This sequence joins TRBV12-3 or TRBV12-4 and TRBJ1-5, with a weak D call TRBD1 (5 bases). The ends were cut back, 5 bases at V and 0 bases at J, with 17 bases in the middle. The CDR3 totals 17 residues. Partial CDR3 DNA: TGTGCCAGCAGTGGGGGGGGAGCCTTCCTTAGCAATCAGCCC. Translated: CASSGGGAFLSNQP. The complete CDR3 sequence is CASSGGGAFLSNQPQHF.

The chain's CDR3 is CSARTSGRETQYF. The sequenced CDR3 bases are TGCAGTGCTAGGACTAGCGGGAGAGAGACC. The V and J genes are TRBV20-1 and TRBJ2-5, with 12 bases aligning to TRBD2. The read ends 3 residues shy of where the CDR3 ends; the end is completed using the germline J gene. CDR1 DFQATT and CDR2 SNEGSKA come from the germline V gene (reference sequence). V trimming: 3 bases; J trimming: 4 bases; junction bases outside the gene matches: 0. This CDR3 comprises 13 residues.

To note about this clone: The read terminates 3 residues before the CDR3 end, so the remaining end is supplied by the germline J gene. J is TRBJ2-6 and V is TRBV2; 12 nucleotides align to TRBD1. The CDR3 is 16 amino acids. Germline V gives CDR1 SNHLY, CDR2 FYNNEI. With 7 bases clipped from V and 3 bases from J, the junction kept 4 bases outside the gene matches. Partial CDR3 DNA: TGTGCCAGCAACCGGGACAGGGGGCTTGGGGCCAACGTC. The encoded protein is CASNRDRGLGANV. The entire CDR3 reads CASNRDRGLGANVLTF. Full variable domain (outside the CDR3, taken from reference TRBV2 and TRBJ2-6): EPEVTQTPSHQVTQMGQEVILRCVPISNHLYFYWYRQILGQKVEFLVSFYNNEISEKSEIFDDQFSVERPDGSNFTLKIRSTKLEDSAMYFCASNRDRGLGANVLTFGAGSRLTVL.

Concerning this clone: The read finishes 3 residues shy of the CDR3 end, and the germline J gene is used to complete it. This chain joins TRBV20-1 and TRBJ1-5, with 7 bases lining up with TRBD1. This CDR3 spans 15 amino acids. Germline assignment: CDR1 DFQATT and CDR2 SNEGSKA (reference sequence). V gave up 6 bases and J gave up 4 bases; unmatched junction bases: 12. The sequenced CDR3 bases are TGCAGTGCAAACAGGGGTTCCTTTTTAAATCAGCCC. It yields the protein CSANRGSFLNQP. The entire CDR3 reads CSANRGSFLNQPQHF.

Turning to this clone: The read halts 3 residues ahead of the CDR3 end, with the missing end drawn from the germline J gene. The chain couples TRBV20-1 to TRBJ1-4; the D is unclear. The germline V gene encodes CDR1 DFQATT and CDR2 SNEGSKA (reference sequence). V lost 3 bases and J 5 bases, leaving 10 bases between the germline ends. The CDR3 has 13 amino acids. The covered CDR3 bases are TGCAGTGCTAGTCGGGTTCCGAATGAAAAA. Protein: CSASRVPNEK. The full CDR3 reads CSASRVPNEKLFF.

As to this clone: The read falls 3 residues short of the CDR3 end, and the missing part is taken from the germline J gene. The rearrangement links TRBV2 to TRBJ2-3; D not certain. CDR3 length: 15 amino acids. Trimming removed 0 bases from V and 3 bases from J, with 10 bases in between. The germline gives CDR1 SNHLY, CDR2 FYNNEI. CDR3 region: CASSEALHGTDTQYF. The CDR3 bases that were read are TGTGCCAGCAGTGAAGCGCTTCACGGGACAGATACG.

Comment on this clone: The read falls 3 residues short of the CDR3 end, and the missing part is taken from the germline J gene. The gene calls are TRBV2 and TRBJ1-5; D gene ambiguous. Germline assignment: CDR1 SNHLY and CDR2 FYNNEI. The V and J ends lost 8 bases and 5 bases respectively, with 13 bases between them. This CDR3 spans 13 amino acids. CDR3 amino acids: CASDRGLDQPQHF. The CDR3 DNA, read in part, is TGTGCCAGCGATCGAGGGCTTGATCAGCCC.

On this clone: The read finishes 3 residues shy of the CDR3 end, and the germline J gene is used to complete it. The chain joins TRBV23-1 to TRBJ1-6; 9 nucleotides agree with TRBD1. TRBV23-1 is an open reading frame, and its role is uncertain. The CDR3 totals 13 residues. V was clipped by 7 bases and J by 9 bases; unmatched bases: 4. The DNA read from the CDR3 is TGCGCCAGCACTATGACAGGGGGTTCACCC. It encodes CASTMTGGSP. The complete CDR3 reads CASTMTGGSPLHF.

As concerns this clone: The CDR3 end lies 3 residues beyond the end of the read and is filled in from the germline J gene. The rearrangement joins TRBV7-9 to TRBJ2-7; the D gene is possibly TRBD1 (7 bases). This CDR3 has 15 residues. Between the trimmed V and J ends, which lost 1 base and 3 bases, there was a span of 13 bases. Germline loops: CDR1 SEHNR, CDR2 FQNEAQ (reference sequence). The CDR3 protein is CASSLGGRGVYEQYF. Incomplete CDR3 DNA: TGTGCCAGCAGCTTAGGTGGCAGGGGGGTCTACGAG. The whole variable domain, remainder taken from reference TRBV7-9 and TRBJ2-7, is DTGVSQNPRHKITKRGQNVTFRCDPISEHNRLYWYRQTLGQGPEFLTYFQNEAQLEKSRLLSDRFSAERPKGSFSTLEIQRTEQGDSAMYLCASSLGGRGVYEQYFGPGTRLTVT.

Turning to this clone: The CDR3 extends 3 residues past the end of the read, so its final part is completed from the germline J gene. This sequence joins TRBV18 and TRBJ1-4, with 10 bases lining up with TRBD1. CDR3 length equals 17 residues. The germline gives CDR1 KGHSH, CDR2 LQKENI. The CDR3 protein is CASSSGQGHSGANVLFF. The part of the CDR3 DNA that was read is TGTGCCAGCTCATCGGGACAGGGGCACTCTGGGGCCAACGTA.

Turning to this clone: The sequenced fragment ends 3 residues before the CDR3 boundary, so the rest is inferred from the germline J gene. The rearrangement uses TRBV10-3 and TRBJ1-2; D remains unclear. This CDR3 is built from 16 residues. Trimming removed 6 bases at V and 3 bases at J, with 20 bases between. CDR1 ENHRY and CDR2 SYGVKD come from the germline V gene. The CDR3 region is CAIRAEVGSWDYGYTF. Partial CDR3 DNA: TGTGCCATCAGGGCAGAGGTGGGCAGCTGGGACTATGGC.

On this clone itself: The missing CDR3 end, 3 residues past where the read stops, is filled in from the germline J gene. The V and J genes are TRBV30 and TRBJ2-2; D is perhaps TRBD2 (5 bases). CDR3 size: 14 residues. CDR1 and CDR2 from the germline V gene are GTSNPN and SVGIG (reference sequence). CDR3 sequence: CAWSAGGNSEKLFF. The covered CDR3 bases are TGTGCCTGGAGTGCCGGTGGGAATAGCGAAAAG.

A remark on this clone: The sequenced fragment ends 3 residues before the CDR3 boundary, so the rest is inferred from the germline J gene. Other DNA sequences in this sample translate to the same CDR3. The chain recombines TRBV2 with TRBJ1-2, with D uncertain. Germline V gene sequence: CDR1 SNHLY, CDR2 FYNNEI. The CDR3 covers 15 residues. This chain's CDR3 is CASRAEGRSAKGYTF. The sequenced CDR3 bases are TGTGCCAGCAGAGCTGAGGGTCGATCGGCTAAAGGT.

Concerning this clone itself: The CDR3 end is not reached by the read, which stops 3 residues before it; the germline J gene fills it in. The rearrangement links TRBV5-1 to TRBJ2-3; D gene ambiguous. The germline V gene has CDR1 SGHRS and CDR2 YFSETQ. The CDR3 length is 12 residues. V lost 7 bases, J lost 2 bases, and 8 bases lay in between. The CDR3 loop reads CASGYYTDTQYF. The part of the CDR3 DNA that was read is TGCGCCAGCGGATACTACACAGATACG.

Worth noting for this clone: The read ends 3 residues early relative to the CDR3; the germline J gene fills the gap. The J gene is TRBJ2-5, the V gene TRBV5-1; TRBD1 matches at 12 bases. In germline, CDR1 is SGHRS, CDR2 YFSETQ. The CDR3 runs to 15 residues. J gave up 5 bases and V 4 bases, and 6 bases lay outside the gene matches. The CDR3 protein is CASSTGTGGHETQYF. Incomplete CDR3 DNA: TGCGCCAGCAGCACGGGGACAGGGGGCCACGAGACC.

Turning to this clone: With the read ending 3 residues before the CDR3 end, the germline J gene is used to fill in that end. The V and J genes are TRBV5-4 and TRBJ2-2; 9 nucleotides line up with TRBD1. V lost 4 bases, J lost 7 bases, and 8 bases stayed unmatched. Germline-derived CDR1 and CDR2 are SGHNT and YYREEE (reference sequence). The CDR3 is 15 residues long. The CDR3 spells CASSRRDRVDGELFF. Partial CDR3 DNA: TGTGCCAGCAGCAGGCGGGACAGGGTTGACGGGGAG.

On this clone itself: Read data end 3 residues before the CDR3 end; the end is taken from the germline J gene. This chain links TRBV7-9 with TRBJ1-4, with 10 bases identical to TRBD1. CDR1 is SEHNR, CDR2 FQNEAQ, per germline (reference sequence). With V trimmed by 5 bases and J by 8 bases, 5 bases remained unmatched. CDR3 length: 14 residues. CDR3 loop: CASSRDRGREKLFF. The part of the CDR3 DNA that was read is TGTGCCAGCAGCCGGGACAGGGGTAGGGAAAAA.

Details on this clone: The read ends 3 residues before the CDR3 terminus; that terminus is restored from the germline J gene. The chain is built from TRBV18 and TRBJ2-6; a weak D match, TRBD2 (6 bases). Germline V gene lookup returns CDR1 KGHSH and CDR2 LQKENI. V was trimmed by 3 bases and J by 1 base, leaving 10 bases between them. The CDR3 has 16 amino acids. The sequenced CDR3 bases are TGTGCCAGCTCACCGAAAGGAGGGTCTGGGGCCAACGTC. This gives the protein CASSPKGGSGANV. From start to end, the CDR3 is CASSPKGGSGANVLTF.